This entry lists 29 T cell receptor beta chains sequenced from one sample in a study of CD8 T cells in Susac syndrome. Reverse transcription of about 0.5 to 1 ug RNA used random hexamers. TCRdb reanalysed the immunoSEQ multiplex PCR reads using MiXCR and keeps one entry per CDR3 protein. The sample records 170,000 or so distinct CDR3 sequences, 90% to 95% being singletons. The sample comprised CD4+ T cells from PBMCs. The source of these receptors is a human donor with multiple sclerosis.

The gene calls are TRBV4-1 and TRBJ2-7; 7 bases are a match to TRBD2. Germline CDR1 MGHRA, CDR2 YSYEKL. The CDR3 contains 17 residues. J lost 0 bases, V lost 4 bases, and 12 bases had no gene match. CDR3 coding DNA: TGCGCCAGCAGCCCCTTGGGGAGGGGCGGGAGCTCCTACGAGCAGTACTTC. It codes for CASSPLGRGGSSYEQYF.

This clonotype was counted a single time. This sequence joins TRBV7-9 and TRBJ2-7, with 8 bases fitting TRBD2. The CDR3 spans 15 residues. The germline V gene has CDR1 SEHNR and CDR2 FQNEAQ (reference sequence). V lost 3 bases, J lost 7 bases, and 11 bases stayed unmatched. The CDR3 coding sequence is TGTGCCAGCAGCTTTCACTCTAGCGGGCGGAGAGAGCAGTACTTC. Protein: CASSFHSSGRREQYF.

This chain joins TRBV27 and TRBJ2-1, with TRBD1 matching 7 bases. V trimming: 2 bases; J trimming: 7 bases; junction bases outside the gene matches: 8. The CDR3 has 15 residues. CDR1 and CDR2 (germline): MNHEY, SMNVEV (reference sequence). The DNA of the CDR3 is TGTGCCAGCAGTTTAAGAGGACAGGAAGGAAATGAGCAGTTCTTC. It is translated as CASSLRGQEGNEQFF.

V usage is TRBV6-5 and J usage is TRBJ1-1; D call uncertain. Trimming left V 2 bases short and J 3 bases short, with 10 bases between. The CDR3 runs 14 residues. CDR1 and CDR2 (germline): MNHEY, SVGAGI. Here the CDR3 DNA reads TGTGCCAGCAGTTACCGCAGAAGGGACACTGAAGCTTTCTTT. As protein: CASSYRRRDTEAFF.

Only a few counts were recorded for this clonotype. The J gene is TRBJ2-5, the V gene TRBV5-4, with D uncertain. Germline CDR1 reads SGHNT; CDR2 reads YYREEE (reference sequence). The CDR3 length is 12 residues. The ends were cut back, 1 base at V and 2 bases at J, with 3 bases in the middle. CDR3 sequence: CASSLQQETQYF. The CDR3 coding sequence is TGTGCCAGCAGCTTGCAGCAAGAGACCCAGTACTTC.

The chain is built from TRBV5-1 and TRBJ1-2; D is undetermined. This CDR3 region has 15 residues. V lost 4 bases to trimming and J lost 5 bases, with 18 bases between them. CDR1 and CDR2 (germline): SGHRS, YFSETQ. CDR3 loop: CASSPTGYPAYGYTF. The CDR3 bases are TGCGCCAGCAGCCCCACCGGGTACCCCGCATATGGCTACACCTTC.

The chain recombines TRBV9 with TRBJ2-7, with 7 bases aligning to TRBD1. This CDR3 has 14 residues. The trim removed 4 bases at V and 0 bases at J, leaving 4 bases unmatched. From germline, CDR1 is SGDLS and CDR2 YYNGEE. In DNA, the CDR3 is TGTGCCAGCAGCAGACAGGGAATCTCCTACGAGCAGTACTTC. Translating it yields CASSRQGISYEQYF. Complete variable domain (other parts from reference TRBV9 and TRBJ2-7): DSGVTQTPKHLITATGQRVTLRCSPRSGDLSVYWYQQSLDQGLQFLIQYYNGEERAKGNILERFSAQQFPDLHSELNLSSLELGDSALYFCASSRQGISYEQYFGPGTRLTVT.

The rearrangement joins TRBV11-1 to TRBJ2-5, with 8 bases identical to TRBD1. With 1 base clipped from V and 7 bases from J, the junction kept 5 bases outside the gene matches. The CDR3 is 14 amino acids. CDR1 is SGHAT and CDR2 is FQDESV in the germline V gene (reference sequence). The CDR3: CASSLVAGGWTQYF. The CDR3 DNA follows: TGTGCCAGCAGCTTAGTGGCAGGGGGCTGGACCCAGTACTTC.

The chain combines TRBV24-1 with TRBJ1-5; 7 bases agree with TRBD1. CDR3 length equals 14 residues. Germline lookup yields CDR1 KGHDR and CDR2 SFDVKD. Trimming at V came to 3 bases and at J to 5 bases, leaving 3 bases not matched to a gene. CDR3 loop: CATSDPTGDQPQHF. The CDR3 DNA sequence: TGTGCCACCAGTGATCCCACAGGGGATCAGCCCCAGCATTTT.

The sample holds one count of this clonotype. The V and J genes are TRBV15 and TRBJ2-7, with 9 nucleotides matching TRBD2. Germline lookup yields CDR1 LNHNV and CDR2 YYDKDF (reference sequence). V shed 0 bases and J 0 bases; nucleotides not matched to a gene: 6. CDR3 length: 17 residues. The CDR3 DNA sequence: TGTGCCACCAGCAGAGATCTTAGGACTAGCGTCTCCTACGAGCAGTACTTC. Translating it yields CATSRDLRTSVSYEQYF.

The chain couples TRBV20-1 to TRBJ2-3; D is unresolved. CDR3 length: 12 amino acids. Per the germline V gene, CDR1 is DFQATT and CDR2 is SNEGSKA (reference sequence). With 3 bases removed from V and 4 bases from J, the gap between germline ends came to 8 bases. CDR3 amino acids: CSARAPADTQYF. CDR3 coding DNA: TGCAGTGCTAGGGCACCCGCAGATACGCAGTATTTT.

The rearrangement links TRBV5-1 to TRBJ1-6, with D possibly TRBD1 on 5 matching bases. The V end lost 0 bases, the J end lost 10 bases, and 8 bases lay between the germline ends. CDR3 size: 13 residues. The germline V gene has CDR1 SGHRS and CDR2 YFSETQ. This CDR3 reads CASSLEGESPLHF. CDR3 sequence (DNA): TGCGCCAGCAGCTTGGAAGGGGAATCACCCCTCCACTTT.

This sequence joins TRBV5-4 and TRBJ1-2; no definite D call. The V end lost 4 bases, the J end lost 5 bases, and 12 bases lay between the germline ends. CDR1 SGHNT and CDR2 YYREEE come from the germline V gene (reference sequence). The CDR3 length is 13 residues. Written as DNA, the CDR3 is TGTGCCAGCAGCCCCCCGGACCAATATGGCTACACCTTC. Translating it yields CASSPPDQYGYTF.

The rearrangement joins TRBV28 to TRBJ2-5; 10 bases match TRBD2. The CDR3 contains 14 residues. Trimming took 4 bases from V and 1 from J; bases not matched to a gene: 0. The germline V gene encodes CDR1 MDHEN and CDR2 SYDVKM. This CDR3 is CASSSSGSQETQYF. CDR3 nucleotides: TGTGCCAGCAGTTCTAGCGGGAGCCAAGAGACCCAGTACTTC.

The CDR3 DNA is TGTGCCAGCAGCTATATAGGGGCCAACGTCCTGACTTTC. It specifies CASSYIGANVLTF. V usage is TRBV3-1 and J usage is TRBJ2-6; D gene ambiguous. The germline CDR1 and CDR2 sequences are LGHDT and YNNKEL (reference sequence). The CDR3 length is 13 residues. Trimming shortened V by 5 bases and J by 4 bases, and 6 bases separated the two germline ends.

This clonotype came up a few times. The chain uses TRBV2 and TRBJ1-1; possible D gene TRBD1, 6 bases. V lost 4 bases and J 1 base, leaving 7 bases between the germline ends. The CDR3 has 13 residues. Germline CDR1 is SNHLY and CDR2 is FYNNEI. CDR3 amino acids: CASSVRGNTEAFF. The DNA for the CDR3 is TGTGCCAGCAGTGTCAGGGGGAACACTGAAGCTTTCTTT.

The chain joins TRBV7-8 to TRBJ2-5; a weak D match, TRBD2 (6 bases). The germline V gene has CDR1 SGHVS and CDR2 FQNEAQ. Trimming stripped 7 bases from V and 1 base from J, with 10 bases between. The CDR3 sequence is 13 residues long. The CDR3 sequence: CASIGGVQETQYF. The CDR3 DNA reads TGTGCCAGCATCGGCGGGGTCCAAGAGACCCAGTACTTC.

The gene calls are TRBV4-3 and TRBJ1-1; weak D call: TRBD1 (6 bases). The V and J ends lost 4 bases and 13 bases respectively, with 25 bases between them. The CDR3 runs to 15 residues. Germline V gene data show CDR1 as LGHNA and CDR2 as YSLEER. The CDR3 protein is CASSPLTAGGGWVFF. The CDR3 coding sequence is TGCGCCAGCAGCCCACTCACCGCGGGGGGCGGTTGGGTTTTCTTT.

This chain links TRBV5-1 with TRBJ2-3; D is uncertain. Germline V CDR1 and CDR2: SGHRS, YFSETQ. The V end was cut by 0 bases, the J end by 7 bases, with 15 bases between. The CDR3 runs 15 residues. The CDR3 reads CASSLGLITSNTQYF. CDR3 coding DNA: TGCGCCAGCAGCTTGGGCCTAATTACCAGTAATACGCAGTATTTT.

The chain employs TRBV20-1 and TRBJ2-5, with TRBD2 identical over 7 bases. V was pared by 3 bases and J by 1 base, with 8 bases of the junction left unmatched. The CDR3 spans 15 residues. Germline CDR1 DFQATT, CDR2 SNEGSKA (reference sequence). The CDR3 reads CSASNAGAIQETQYF. Written as DNA, the CDR3 is TGCAGTGCTAGTAATGCGGGAGCTATCCAAGAGACCCAGTACTTC.

This chain joins TRBV18 and TRBJ1-1; D may be TRBD1 (5 bases). Trimming stripped 1 base from V and 4 bases from J, with 10 bases between. Looked up from germline, CDR1 is KGHSH and CDR2 is LQKENI. The length of the CDR3 is 14 residues. The CDR3 DNA reads TGTGCCAGCTCACCACGGGAGGGGATCACTGAAGCTTTCTTT. Translated: CASSPREGITEAFF.

The chain is built from TRBV20-1 and TRBJ1-4; 7 bases line up with TRBD1. With V trimmed by 2 bases and J by 1 base, 1 base remained unmatched. Germline CDR1 reads DFQATT; CDR2 reads SNEGSKA (reference sequence). This CDR3 spans 14 amino acids. CDR3 DNA sequence: TGCAGTGCTAGACGGGACAGAACTAATGAAAAACTGTTTTTT. It is translated as CSARRDRTNEKLFF.

The chain recombines TRBV29-1 with TRBJ1-6; D is unresolved. V was pared by 4 bases and J by 6 bases, with 10 bases between. Looked up from germline, CDR1 is SQVTM and CDR2 is ANQGSEA. The CDR3 has 13 amino acids. The CDR3 sequence is CSVGEGSNSPLHF. CDR3 DNA: TGCAGCGTTGGTGAGGGATCTAATTCACCCCTCCACTTT.

This chain connects TRBV5-1 to TRBJ1-2; 8 nucleotides match TRBD1. The CDR3 is 18 residues long. V was clipped by 4 bases and J by 3 bases; unmatched bases: 17. From germline, CDR1 is SGHRS and CDR2 YFSETQ. The chain's CDR3 is CASSGGRAGGQEDYGYTF. As DNA, the CDR3 is TGCGCCAGCAGCGGTGGTCGGGCAGGGGGCCAAGAGGACTATGGCTACACCTTC.

The chain employs TRBV27 and TRBJ2-5; D gene uncertain. CDR1 and CDR2 from the germline V gene are MNHEY and SMNVEV (reference sequence). The CDR3 loop spans 13 amino acids. Trimming cost V 3 bases and J 5 bases, with 10 bases left between them. The CDR3 is CASSLTGRETQYF. The DNA for the CDR3 is TGTGCCAGCAGTTTGACTGGCCGGGAGACCCAGTACTTC.

This sequence joins TRBV18 and TRBJ2-7; no reliable D call. The germline CDR1 and CDR2 sequences are KGHSH and LQKENI. The CDR3 runs to 13 residues. Trimming removed 3 bases at V and 5 bases at J, with 11 bases between. The CDR3 DNA reads TGTGCCAGCTCACCGGGAATTAACGACGAGCAGTACTTC. Protein product: CASSPGINDEQYF.

The chain is built from TRBV12-3 or TRBV12-4 and TRBJ2-1; D may be TRBD2 (5 bases). V lost 6 bases, J lost 10 bases, and 16 bases lay in between. The CDR3 is 13 amino acids. CDR3 nucleotide sequence: TGTGCCAGCAGCCCGGGATCCGTCCGGGAGCAGTTCTTC. Translating it yields CASSPGSVREQFF.

The genes are TRBV3-1 and TRBJ1-2; the D is unclear. Trimming took off 1 base at V and 7 bases at J, with 10 bases between the two ends. Germline V lookup: CDR1 LGHDT, CDR2 YNNKEL (reference sequence). The CDR3 covers 13 residues. The chain's CDR3 is CASSQVRAGGYTF. CDR3 in DNA: TGTGCCAGCAGCCAAGTTCGGGCGGGTGGCTACACCTTC.

J is TRBJ2-3 and V is TRBV6-6; TRBD1 might be the D (5 bases). CDR3 length: 13 amino acids. Trimming took 6 bases from V and 5 from J, leaving 12 bases between them. Germline CDR1 is MNHNY and CDR2 is SVGAGI (reference sequence). CDR3 in DNA: TGTGCCAGCAGCCCTACAGGTTTAGATACGCAGTATTTT. It yields the protein CASSPTGLDTQYF.